This paragraph reports one TCR beta chain. The antigen is not known. The sample comes from a study of blood T cells in healthy people across ages. CDR1 and CDR2 from the germline V gene are SGHTA and FQGNSA. Unmatched junction bases numbered 9, after V lost 5 bases and J lost 4 bases. This CDR3 is 15 amino acids long. Broader study findings: Donors of long life had a larger count of naive CD4+ cells and greater diversity than aged donors. Researchers said unsorted PBMCs prevented a conclusive naive versus antigen-experienced comparison.

Through a sample-barcoded 5' primer and a J-beta primer mix, a second PCR was run for about 6 to 12 cycles. Unique molecular identifiers of 12 random nucleotides labeled each cDNA. TCRdb redid the calling of the 5' RACE reads with MiXCR, one entry per CDR3 protein. The repertoire consists of roughly 680,000 distinct CDR3 sequences, with roughly 50% occurring once and the leading ten covering about 32%. This TCR came from a woman aged 55 to 70 in good health. Sequencing input: blood. V usage is TRBV7-2 and J usage is TRBJ2-3, with 7 nucleotides matching TRBD2. This CDR3 reads CASSDQLASSDTQYF. CDR3 bases: TGTGCCAGCAGCGACCAACTAGCGAGCTCAGATACGCAGTATTTT.